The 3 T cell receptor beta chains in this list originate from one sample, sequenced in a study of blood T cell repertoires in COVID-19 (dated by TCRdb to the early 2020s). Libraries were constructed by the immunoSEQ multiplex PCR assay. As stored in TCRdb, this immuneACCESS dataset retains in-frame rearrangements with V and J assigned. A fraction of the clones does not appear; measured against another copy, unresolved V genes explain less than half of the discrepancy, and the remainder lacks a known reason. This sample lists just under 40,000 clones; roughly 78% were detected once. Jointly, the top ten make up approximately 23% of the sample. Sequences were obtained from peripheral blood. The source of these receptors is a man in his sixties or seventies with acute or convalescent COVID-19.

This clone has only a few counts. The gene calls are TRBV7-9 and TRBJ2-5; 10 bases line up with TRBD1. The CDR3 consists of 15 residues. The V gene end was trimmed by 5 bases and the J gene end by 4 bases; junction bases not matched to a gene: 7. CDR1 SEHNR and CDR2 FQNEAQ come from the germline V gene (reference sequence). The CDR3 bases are TGTGCCAGCAGCCACGGGACAGGGGCACGAGAGACCCAGTACTTC. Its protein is CASSHGTGARETQYF. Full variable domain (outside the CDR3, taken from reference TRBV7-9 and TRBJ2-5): DTGVSQNPRHKITKRGQNVTFRCDPISEHNRLYWYRQTLGQGPEFLTYFQNEAQLEKSRLLSDRFSAERPKGSFSTLEIQRTEQGDSAMYLCASSHGTGARETQYFGPGTRLLVL.

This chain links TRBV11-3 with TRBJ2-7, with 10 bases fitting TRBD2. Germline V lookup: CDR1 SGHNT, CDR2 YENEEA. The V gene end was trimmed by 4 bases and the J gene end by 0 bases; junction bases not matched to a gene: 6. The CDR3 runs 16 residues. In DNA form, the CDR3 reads TGTGCCAGCAGCTCCGGAGGGACTAGCGTCTCCTACGAGCAGTACTTC. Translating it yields CASSSGGTSVSYEQYF.

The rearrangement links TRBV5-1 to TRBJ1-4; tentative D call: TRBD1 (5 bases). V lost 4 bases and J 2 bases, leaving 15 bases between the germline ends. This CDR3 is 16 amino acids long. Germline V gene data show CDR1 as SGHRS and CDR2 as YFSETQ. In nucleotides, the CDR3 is TGCGCCAGCAGCGCGGGACTCTGGACCACTAATGAAAAACTGTTTTTT. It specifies CASSAGLWTTNEKLFF.